Detailed here is one T cell receptor (beta chain). The identical CDR3 is also encoded by other nucleotide sequences in the sample. The J segment lost 3 bases and the V segment lost 6 bases, leaving 6 bases of the junction unmatched. CDR1 is SGHRS and CDR2 is YFSETQ in the germline V gene. The CDR3 runs 14 residues. The data belong to a study of technical replicates of blood from several donors. Profiling relied on immunoSEQ multiplex PCR, and the TCRdb table lists in-frame clones only, not all of them. The data hold tens of thousands of clones, with over 75% observed a single time. The sequence was obtained from a human donor in good health. Some clones in this sample may be carry-over from other donors' samples. The material sequenced was PBMCs. The V and J genes are TRBV5-1 and TRBJ2-1; 7 bases agree with TRBD2. CDR3 DNA sequence: TGCGCCAGCACGGCTGGGGGGGGCTACAATGAGCAGTTCTTC. Encoded protein: CASTAGGGYNEQFF.